This T cell receptor (beta chain) was found in a study of naive and memory T cell subsets. General study findings and limits: A few larger clonotypes appeared in naive repertoires, especially CD8, possibly memory cells re-expressing CD45RA.

There are 18 residues in the CDR3. Germline-derived CDR1 and CDR2 are SGDLS and YYNGEE. Losses at the gene ends were 0 bases for V and 0 bases for J; bases not matched to a gene: 5. For this clonotype: Its antigen is currently unknown.

An equimolar mix of two oligonucleotides served as the beta constant-region primer for TRBC1 and TRBC2. Four rounds of PCR amplified the ligated cDNA using nested alpha and beta constant-region primers plus SP2. TCRdb reprocessed the UMI-ligation and nested PCR reads with MiXCR, giving one entry per CDR3 protein. The table has around 140,000 distinct CDR3 sequences, under 25% seen once. The V call is TRBV9, the J call TRBJ2-1; 11 bases fit TRBD2. Specimen: naive CD4+ T cells from blood. The TCR originated in a human donor in good health. CDR3 region: CASSVEASGRSSYNEQFF. The CDR3 DNA follows: TGTGCCAGCAGCGTAGAGGCTAGCGGGAGGAGCTCCTACAATGAGCAGTTCTTC.